These 12 T cell receptor beta chains came from one sample sequenced in a study of blood T cell repertoires in COVID-19. TCRdb keeps only in-frame clones here, not all; method: immunoSEQ multiplex PCR. The data hold about 210,000 clones, with about 88% observed a single time. The sequenced sample consisted of peripheral blood. The receptors were gathered from a woman of 80 years or more with acute or convalescent COVID-19.

This chain uses TRBV28 with TRBJ1-1; tentative D call: TRBD1 (5 bases). Germline assignment: CDR1 MDHEN and CDR2 SYDVKM. The germline V and J ends were trimmed by 7 bases and 6 bases, with 15 bases remaining between them. The CDR3 runs 13 residues. The CDR3 nucleotides read TGTGCCAGCAAATCCCAGGGCTGGGCTGAAGCTTTCTTT. Its translation: CASKSQGWAEAFF.

This sequence joins TRBV6-5 and TRBJ1-2; 9 bases are shared with TRBD1. This CDR3 has 15 residues. Trimming cost V 0 bases and J 10 bases; bases outside gene matches: 9. Germline lookup yields CDR1 MNHEY and CDR2 SVGAGI. In DNA form, the CDR3 reads TGTGCCAGCAGTTACTCACCGGTGGACAGGGGCGACTACACCTTC. Amino acids: CASSYSPVDRGDYTF.

The chain has TRBV14 and TRBJ1-6; the D is unclear. CDR1 and CDR2 (germline): SGHDN, FVKESK. The CDR3 consists of 14 residues. Deletions cut 1 base from V and 10 bases from J, with 11 bases between. CDR3 bases: TGTGCCAGCAGCCAAGGGACTACCGCCTCACCCCTCCACTTT. This gives the protein CASSQGTTASPLHF.

In this sample, this clone turned up a few times. The J gene is TRBJ2-5, the V gene TRBV6-5; D is perhaps TRBD2 (6 bases). V gave up 5 bases and J gave up 1 base, with 14 bases separating them. This CDR3 region has 15 residues. Germline assignment: CDR1 MNHEY and CDR2 SVGAGI. The CDR3 reads CASSLIPGGQETQYF. The CDR3 coding sequence is TGTGCCAGCAGTCTGATCCCCGGGGGCCAAGAGACCCAGTACTTC.

This clone appeared a single time. In the same sample, other DNA sequences code for this CDR3. The V gene is TRBV7-2, the J gene TRBJ2-3, with 14 bases aligning to TRBD2. This CDR3 contains 15 residues. Germline V gene sequence: CDR1 SGHTA, CDR2 FQGNSA. V gave up 5 bases and J gave up 6 bases; unmatched junction bases: 4. Written as DNA, the CDR3 is TGTGCCAGCAGCCCGGGACTAGCGGGAGCGGATACGCAGTATTTT. This translates into CASSPGLAGADTQYF.

The chain carries TRBV5-1 and TRBJ2-3; TRBD2 is a possible D gene (6 bases). This CDR3 comprises 17 residues. V shed 3 bases and J shed 2 bases, with 19 bases lying between them. Germline V gene sequence: CDR1 SGHRS, CDR2 YFSETQ. CDR3 sequence: CASSWSRGFFITDTQYF. The DNA for the CDR3 is TGCGCCAGCAGCTGGTCGCGGGGCTTTTTTATCACAGATACGCAGTATTTT.

The chain joins TRBV7-2 to TRBJ2-3; perhaps TRBD2 as D (5 bases). Trimming cost V 4 bases and J 1 base, with 18 bases left between them. The V gene's germline CDR1 is SGHTA and CDR2 FQGNSA. The CDR3 is 17 amino acids. CDR3 loop: CASSSPFTGSGTDTQYF. CDR3 bases: TGTGCCAGCAGCTCCCCCTTTACGGGGTCGGGCACAGATACGCAGTATTTT.

This clone was counted a single time. The rearrangement links TRBV18 to TRBJ1-6, with 7 bases identical to TRBD1. This CDR3 has 16 residues. J was trimmed by 6 bases and V by 6 bases; bases with no gene match: 11. Germline CDR1 KGHSH, CDR2 LQKENI. The CDR3 bases are TGTGCCAGCTCCCACCGGGAGGGGGCGATTAATTCACCCCTCCACTTT. Encoded protein: CASSHREGAINSPLHF.

This clone was observed once. J is TRBJ1-4 and V is TRBV2; no definite D call. This CDR3 region has 13 residues. Trimming took off 7 bases at V and 7 bases at J, with 13 bases between the two ends. Germline values: CDR1 SNHLY, CDR2 FYNNEI. CDR3 in DNA: TGTGCCAGCACCCCCCCAAGCCTTGAAAAACTGTTTTTT. Amino acids: CASTPPSLEKLFF.

The chain has TRBV5-1 and TRBJ2-3; 7 positions agree with TRBD2. This CDR3 region has 16 residues. CDR1 and CDR2 (germline): SGHRS, YFSETQ. V lost 0 bases to trimming and J lost 2 bases; unmatched junction nucleotides: 6. As DNA, the CDR3 is TGCGCCAGCAGCTTGGTTGGCGGGAGTGCCACAGATACGCAGTATTTT. It codes for CASSLVGGSATDTQYF.

This chain uses TRBV28 with TRBJ1-1; a possible D gene is TRBD1 (6 bases). V was cut by 5 bases and J by 8 bases, with 18 bases left in between. The CDR3 has 14 residues. CDR1 is MDHEN and CDR2 is SYDVKM in the germline V gene. CDR3 sequence reads: CASSLEGVIGEAFF. CDR3 DNA sequence: TGTGCCAGCAGTCTCGAGGGGGTTATTGGGGAAGCTTTCTTT. Looking up the rest from reference TRBV28 and TRBJ1-1 gives the full variable domain: DVKVTQSSRYLVKRTGEKVFLECVQDMDHENMFWYRQDPGLGLRLIYFSYDVKMKEKGDIPEGYSVSREKKERFSLILESASTNQTSMYLCASSLEGVIGEAFFGQGTRLTVV.

The chain carries TRBV24-1 and TRBJ2-7, with TRBD1 identical over 11 bases. V shed 12 bases, J shed 2 bases, and the junction held 8 bases outside the gene matches. Per the germline V gene, CDR1 is KGHDR and CDR2 is SFDVKD. The CDR3 loop spans 14 amino acids. In nucleotides, the CDR3 is TGTGCCGCCGACACGGACAGGGGGCCCTACGAGCAGTACTTC. It translates to CAADTDRGPYEQYF.